This TCR beta chain came from a study of blood T cell repertoires in COVID-19. The assay was immunoSEQ multiplex PCR, and TCRdb's table has in-frame clones only and misses some. The table has 430,000 or so clones, approximately 90% seen once. Patients of the Seattle cohort, enrolled during active infection, were followed longitudinally. There are 14 residues in the CDR3. CDR1 and CDR2 from the germline V gene are LNHDA and SQIVND (reference sequence). Trimming shortened V by 1 base and J by 4 bases, and 9 bases separated the two germline ends. The sequenced sample consisted of peripheral blood. The J gene is TRBJ2-3, the V gene TRBV19; a weak D match, TRBD1 (5 bases). The sequence was obtained from a man aged 18-30 years with COVID-19, enrolled during active disease. The CDR3 DNA reads as TGTGCCAGTAGTATAGTAACAGGCGCAGATACGCAGTATTTT. Translated: CASSIVTGADTQYF.